The source of this T cell receptor beta chain is a study of shared T cell receptors in the human thymus. The length of the CDR3 is 16 residues. Per the germline V gene, CDR1 is MDHEN and CDR2 is SYDVKM. V lost 1 base, J lost 1 base, and 11 bases lay in between. Clones were read by immunoSEQ multiplex PCR, and TCRdb kept only the in-frame ones, dropping some. In the table there are more than 300,000 clones, 85% to 95% of which are singletons. The TCR sequence derives from a human donor. The J gene is TRBJ1-5, the V gene TRBV28, with D uncertain. Sample: thymocytes. CDR3 amino acids: CASSLFTLSSNQPQHF. The CDR3 DNA is TGTGCCAGCAGTTTATTTACCCTGTCAAGCAATCAGCCCCAGCATTTT. The full variable domain, its missing parts supplied by reference TRBV28 and TRBJ1-5, is DVKVTQSSRYLVKRTGEKVFLECVQDMDHENMFWYRQDPGLGLRLIYFSYDVKMKEKGDIPEGYSVSREKKERFSLILESASTNQTSMYLCASSLFTLSSNQPQHFGDGTRLSIL.